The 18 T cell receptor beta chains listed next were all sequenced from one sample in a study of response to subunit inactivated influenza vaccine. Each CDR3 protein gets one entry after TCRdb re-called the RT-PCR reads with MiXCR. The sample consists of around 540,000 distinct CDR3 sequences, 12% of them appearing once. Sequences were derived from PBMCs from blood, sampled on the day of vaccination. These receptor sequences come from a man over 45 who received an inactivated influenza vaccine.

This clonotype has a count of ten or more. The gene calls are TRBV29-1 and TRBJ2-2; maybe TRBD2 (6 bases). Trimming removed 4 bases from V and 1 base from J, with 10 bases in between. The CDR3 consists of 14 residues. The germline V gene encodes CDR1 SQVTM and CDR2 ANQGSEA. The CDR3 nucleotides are TGCAGCGTTGGGGGAGGTCGGAACACCGGGGAGCTGTTTTTT. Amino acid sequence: CSVGGGRNTGELFF.

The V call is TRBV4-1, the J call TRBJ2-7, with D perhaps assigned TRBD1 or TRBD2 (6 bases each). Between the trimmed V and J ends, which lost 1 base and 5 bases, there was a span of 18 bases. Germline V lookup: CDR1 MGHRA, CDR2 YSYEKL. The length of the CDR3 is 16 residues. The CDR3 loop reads CASSQGWARGVDEQYF. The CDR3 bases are TGCGCCAGCAGCCAAGGGTGGGCAAGGGGGGTCGACGAGCAGTACTTC.

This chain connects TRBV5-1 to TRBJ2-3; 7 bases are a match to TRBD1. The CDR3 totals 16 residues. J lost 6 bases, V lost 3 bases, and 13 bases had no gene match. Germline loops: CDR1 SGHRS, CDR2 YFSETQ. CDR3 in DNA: TGCGCCAGCAGCTCTACCGGGACAGCAGATCCGGATACGCAGTATTTT. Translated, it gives CASSSTGTADPDTQYF.

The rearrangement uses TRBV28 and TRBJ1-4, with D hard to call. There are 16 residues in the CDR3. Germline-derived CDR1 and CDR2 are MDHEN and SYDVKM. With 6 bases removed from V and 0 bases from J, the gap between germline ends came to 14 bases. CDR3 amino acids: CASSPWRVATNEKLFF. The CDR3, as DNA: TGTGCCAGCAGCCCCTGGAGGGTTGCAACTAATGAAAAACTGTTTTTT.

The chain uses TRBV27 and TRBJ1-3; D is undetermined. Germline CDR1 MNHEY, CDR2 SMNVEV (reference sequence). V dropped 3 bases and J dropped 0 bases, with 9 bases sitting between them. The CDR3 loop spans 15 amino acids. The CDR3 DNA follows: TGTGCCAGCAGTTTTGGGCTGCCCTCTGGAAACACCATATATTTT. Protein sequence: CASSFGLPSGNTIYF.

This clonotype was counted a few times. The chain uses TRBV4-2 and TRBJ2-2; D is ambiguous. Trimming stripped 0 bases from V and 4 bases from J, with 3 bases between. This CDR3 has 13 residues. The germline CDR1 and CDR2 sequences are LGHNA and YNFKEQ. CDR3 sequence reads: CASSQESTGELFF. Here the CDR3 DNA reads TGTGCCAGCAGCCAAGAGTCCACCGGGGAGCTGTTTTTT.

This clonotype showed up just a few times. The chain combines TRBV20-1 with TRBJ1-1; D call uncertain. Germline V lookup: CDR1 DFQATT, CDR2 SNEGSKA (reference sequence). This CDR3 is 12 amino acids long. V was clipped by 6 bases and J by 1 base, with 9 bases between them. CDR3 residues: CSAGNPNTEAFF. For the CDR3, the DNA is TGCAGTGCAGGCAACCCGAACACTGAAGCTTTCTTT.

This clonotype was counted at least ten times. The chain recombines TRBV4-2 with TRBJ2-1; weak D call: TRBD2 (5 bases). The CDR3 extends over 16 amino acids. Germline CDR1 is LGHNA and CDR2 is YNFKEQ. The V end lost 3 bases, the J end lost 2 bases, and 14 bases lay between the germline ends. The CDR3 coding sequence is TGTGCCAGCAGCCAGACTATCTCGAGGGCCTACAATGAGCAGTTCTTC. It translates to CASSQTISRAYNEQFF.

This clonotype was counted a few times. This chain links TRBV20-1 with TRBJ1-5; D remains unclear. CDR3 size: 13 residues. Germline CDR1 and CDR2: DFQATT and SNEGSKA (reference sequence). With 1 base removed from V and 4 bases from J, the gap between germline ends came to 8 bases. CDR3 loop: CSARGRENQPQHF. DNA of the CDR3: TGCAGTGCTAGAGGCCGGGAAAATCAGCCCCAGCATTTT.

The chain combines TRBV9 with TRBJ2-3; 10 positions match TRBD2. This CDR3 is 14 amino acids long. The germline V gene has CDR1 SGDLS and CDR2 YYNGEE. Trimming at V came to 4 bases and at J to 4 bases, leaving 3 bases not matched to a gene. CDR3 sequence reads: CASSTSGDPDTQYF. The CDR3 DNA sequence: TGTGCCAGCAGCACTAGCGGGGACCCAGATACGCAGTATTTT.

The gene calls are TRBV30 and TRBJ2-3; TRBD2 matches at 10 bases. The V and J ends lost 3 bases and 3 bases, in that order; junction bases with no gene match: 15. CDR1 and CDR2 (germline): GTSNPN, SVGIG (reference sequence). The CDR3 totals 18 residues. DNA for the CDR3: TGTGCCTGGAGCGTAAAGAAACTAGCGGGAAGATCGACAGATACGCAGTATTTT. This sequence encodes CAWSVKKLAGRSTDTQYF.

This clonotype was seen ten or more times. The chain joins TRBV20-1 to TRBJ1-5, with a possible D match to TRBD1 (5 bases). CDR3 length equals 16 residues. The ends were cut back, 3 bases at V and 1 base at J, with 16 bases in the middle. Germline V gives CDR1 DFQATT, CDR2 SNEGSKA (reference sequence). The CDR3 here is CSASGRESGSNQPQHF. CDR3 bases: TGCAGTGCTAGTGGTAGAGAATCAGGGAGCAATCAGCCCCAGCATTTT.

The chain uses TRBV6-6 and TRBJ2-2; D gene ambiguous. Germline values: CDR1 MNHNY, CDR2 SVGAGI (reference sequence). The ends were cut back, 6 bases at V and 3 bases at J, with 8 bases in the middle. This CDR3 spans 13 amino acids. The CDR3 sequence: CASRSVDTGELFF. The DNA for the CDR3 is TGTGCCAGCAGATCCGTGGACACCGGGGAGCTGTTTTTT.

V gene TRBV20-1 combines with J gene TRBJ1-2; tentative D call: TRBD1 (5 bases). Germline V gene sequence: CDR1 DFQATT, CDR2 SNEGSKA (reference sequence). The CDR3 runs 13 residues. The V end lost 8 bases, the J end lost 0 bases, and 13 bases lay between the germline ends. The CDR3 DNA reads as TGCAGTCCCCGGGACCCCTCTAACTATGGCTACACCTTC. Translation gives CSPRDPSNYGYTF.

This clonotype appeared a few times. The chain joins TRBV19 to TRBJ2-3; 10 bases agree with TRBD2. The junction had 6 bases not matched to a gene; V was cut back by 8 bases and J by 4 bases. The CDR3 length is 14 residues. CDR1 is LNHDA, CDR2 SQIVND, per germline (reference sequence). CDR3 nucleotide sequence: TGTGCCAGTCGTGAGCGGGGGGGCCCAGATACGCAGTATTTT. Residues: CASRERGGPDTQYF.

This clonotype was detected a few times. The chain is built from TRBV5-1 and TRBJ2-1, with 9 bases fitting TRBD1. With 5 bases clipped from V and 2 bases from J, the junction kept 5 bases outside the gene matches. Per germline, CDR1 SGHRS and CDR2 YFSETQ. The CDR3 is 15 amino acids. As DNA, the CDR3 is TGCGCCAGCAGGCTTGACAGGGGGGCCTACAATGAGCAGTTCTTC. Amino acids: CASRLDRGAYNEQFF.

The CDR3 spells CASRPDSNTETQYF. The CDR3 region has the DNA TGTGCAAGTCGCCCCGACAGTAATACAGAGACCCAGTACTTC. The rearrangement links TRBV12-2 to TRBJ2-5; TRBD1 is the table's D call and was not checked against the DNA. TRBV12-2 is an annotated pseudogene. The CDR3 extends over 14 amino acids.

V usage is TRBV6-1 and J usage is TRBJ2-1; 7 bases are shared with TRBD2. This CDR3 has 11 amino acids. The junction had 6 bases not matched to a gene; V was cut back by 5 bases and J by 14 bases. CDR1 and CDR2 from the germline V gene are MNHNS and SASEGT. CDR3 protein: CASSLSGMKFF. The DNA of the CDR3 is TGTGCCAGCAGTTTGAGCGGGATGAAGTTCTTC.